The entry below gives a single TCR beta chain sequence along with its context. The antigen is unknown. The PCR made use of 60 Vbeta and 13 Jbeta primers. Data came from immunoSEQ multiplex PCR; TCRdb stores just in-frame clones and leaves some out. The table has over 75,000 clones, around 85% seen once. This specimen comes from a study of cytomegalovirus exposure and HLA in healthy donors. Study results and limitations: Cytomegalovirus association was assigned to approximately 160 TCR beta chains. TCR beta chain V- and J-gene trimming was linked, in a later analysis, to a missense variant in DCLRE1C. Judged likely to be a sequencing artifact was a cluster of highly shared sequence variants.

The V end lost 5 bases, the J end lost 14 bases, and 7 bases lay between the germline ends. Germline CDR1 reads SGHTA; CDR2 reads FQGNSA. The CDR3 spans 9 residues. The source is a woman aged 50 to 60 in good health and CMV-seronegative. The sample taken for sequencing was PBMCs. This chain uses TRBV7-2 with TRBJ2-1; D is ambiguous. The CDR3, as DNA: TGTGCCAGCAGCCCCCCCGAGTTCTTC. It encodes CASSPPEFF.